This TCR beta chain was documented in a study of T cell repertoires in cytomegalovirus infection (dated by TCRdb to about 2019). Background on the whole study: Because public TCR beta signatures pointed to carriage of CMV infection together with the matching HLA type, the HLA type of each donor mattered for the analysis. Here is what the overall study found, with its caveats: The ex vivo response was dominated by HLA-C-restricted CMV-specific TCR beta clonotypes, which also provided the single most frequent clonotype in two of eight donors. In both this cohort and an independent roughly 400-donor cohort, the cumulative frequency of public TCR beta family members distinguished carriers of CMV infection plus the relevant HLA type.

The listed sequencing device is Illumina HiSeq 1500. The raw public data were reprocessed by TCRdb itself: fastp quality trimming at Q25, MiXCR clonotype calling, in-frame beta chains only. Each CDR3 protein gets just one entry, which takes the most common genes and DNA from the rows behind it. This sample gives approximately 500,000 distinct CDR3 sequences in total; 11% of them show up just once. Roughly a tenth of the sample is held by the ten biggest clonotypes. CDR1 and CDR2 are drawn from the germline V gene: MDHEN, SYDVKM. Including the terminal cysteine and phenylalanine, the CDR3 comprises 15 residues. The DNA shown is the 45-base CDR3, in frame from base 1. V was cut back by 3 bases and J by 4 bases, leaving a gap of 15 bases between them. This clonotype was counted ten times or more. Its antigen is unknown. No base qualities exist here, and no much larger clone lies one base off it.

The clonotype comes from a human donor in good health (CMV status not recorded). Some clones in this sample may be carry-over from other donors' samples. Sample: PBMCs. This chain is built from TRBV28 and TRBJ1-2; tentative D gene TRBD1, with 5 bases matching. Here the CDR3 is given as CASSFGEGYRYGYTF. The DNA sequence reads TGTGCCAGCAGTTTTGGCGAGGGGTATCGCTATGGCTACACCTTC.